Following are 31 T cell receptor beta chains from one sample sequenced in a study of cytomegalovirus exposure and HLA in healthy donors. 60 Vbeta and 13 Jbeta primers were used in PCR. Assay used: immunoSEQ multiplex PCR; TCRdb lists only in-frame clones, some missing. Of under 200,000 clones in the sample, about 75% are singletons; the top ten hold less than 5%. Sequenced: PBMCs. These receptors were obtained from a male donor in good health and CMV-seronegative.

The CDR3 sequence is CAISEQGGSYEQYF. The CDR3 DNA reads as TGTGCCATCAGTGAACAGGGGGGGTCCTACGAGCAGTACTTC. The chain joins TRBV10-3 to TRBJ2-5; a weak D match, TRBD1 (8 bases). The DNA end lines up better with TRBJ2-7; the J call may be wrong. The CDR3 is 14 amino acids. In germline, CDR1 is ENHRY, CDR2 SYGVKD.

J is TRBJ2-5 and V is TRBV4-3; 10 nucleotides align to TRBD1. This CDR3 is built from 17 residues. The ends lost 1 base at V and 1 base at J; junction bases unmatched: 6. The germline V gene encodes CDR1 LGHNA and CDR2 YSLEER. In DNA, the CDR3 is TGCGCCAGCAGCCAAGTGGGGGACAGGGGTAGCCAAGAGACCCAGTACTTC. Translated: CASSQVGDRGSQETQYF.

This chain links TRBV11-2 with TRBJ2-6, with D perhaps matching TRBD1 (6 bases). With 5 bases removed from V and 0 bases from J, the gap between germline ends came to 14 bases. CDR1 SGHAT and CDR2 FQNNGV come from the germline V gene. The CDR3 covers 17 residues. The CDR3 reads CASSPGQRPSGANVLTF. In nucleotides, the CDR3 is TGTGCCAGCAGCCCGGGACAACGGCCCTCTGGGGCCAACGTCCTGACTTTC.

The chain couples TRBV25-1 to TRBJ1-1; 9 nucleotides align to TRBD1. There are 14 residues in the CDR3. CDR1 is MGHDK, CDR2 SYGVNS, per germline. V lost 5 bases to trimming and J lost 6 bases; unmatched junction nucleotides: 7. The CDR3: CASSLQGAKPEAFF. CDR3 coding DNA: TGTGCCAGCAGTTTACAGGGGGCGAAACCTGAAGCTTTCTTT.

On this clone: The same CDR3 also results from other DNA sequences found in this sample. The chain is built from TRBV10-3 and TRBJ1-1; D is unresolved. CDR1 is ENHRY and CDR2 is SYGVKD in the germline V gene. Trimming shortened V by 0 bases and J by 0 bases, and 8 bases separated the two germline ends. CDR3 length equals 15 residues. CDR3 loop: CAISESADLNTEAFF. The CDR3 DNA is TGTGCCATCAGTGAGTCGGCAGATCTGAACACTGAAGCTTTCTTT.

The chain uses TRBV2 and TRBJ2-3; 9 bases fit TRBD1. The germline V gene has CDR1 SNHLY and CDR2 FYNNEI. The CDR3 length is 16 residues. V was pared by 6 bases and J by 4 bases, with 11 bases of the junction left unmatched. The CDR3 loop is CASSEQGAPNADTQYF. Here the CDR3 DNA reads TGTGCCAGCAGCGAACAGGGGGCCCCAAATGCAGATACGCAGTATTTT.

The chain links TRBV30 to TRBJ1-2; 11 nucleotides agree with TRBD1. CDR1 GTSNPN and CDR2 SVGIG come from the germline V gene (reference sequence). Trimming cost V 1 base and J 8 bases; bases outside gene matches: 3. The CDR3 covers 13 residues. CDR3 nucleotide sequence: TGTGCCTGGAGTGCGGACAGGGGGCGAGGCTACACCTTC. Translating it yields CAWSADRGRGYTF.

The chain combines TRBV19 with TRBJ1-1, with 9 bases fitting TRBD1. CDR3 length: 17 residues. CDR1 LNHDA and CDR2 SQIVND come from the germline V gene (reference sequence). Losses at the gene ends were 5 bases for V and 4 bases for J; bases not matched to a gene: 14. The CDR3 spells CASSPVGQGRGSTEAFF. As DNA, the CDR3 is TGTGCCAGTAGTCCCGTCGGACAGGGGAGAGGTAGCACTGAAGCTTTCTTT. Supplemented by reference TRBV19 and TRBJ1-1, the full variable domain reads DGGITQSPKYLFRKEGQNVTLSCEQNLNHDAMYWYRQDPGQGLRLIYYSQIVNDFQKGDIAEGYSVSREKKESFPLTVTSAQKNPTAFYLCASSPVGQGRGSTEAFFGQGTRLTVV.

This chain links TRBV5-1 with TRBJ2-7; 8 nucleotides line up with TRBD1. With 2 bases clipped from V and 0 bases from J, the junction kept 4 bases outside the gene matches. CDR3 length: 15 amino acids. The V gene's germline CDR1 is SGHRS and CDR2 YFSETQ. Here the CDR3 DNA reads TGCGCCAGCAGCTTCTCCGGGACAGGCTCCTACGAGCAGTACTTC. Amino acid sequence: CASSFSGTGSYEQYF. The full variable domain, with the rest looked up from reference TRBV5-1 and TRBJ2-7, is KAGVTQTPRYLIKTRGQQVTLSCSPISGHRSVSWYQQTPGQGLQFLFEYFSETQRNKGNFPGRFSGRQFSNSRSEMNVSTLELGDSALYLCASSFSGTGSYEQYFGPGTRLTVT.

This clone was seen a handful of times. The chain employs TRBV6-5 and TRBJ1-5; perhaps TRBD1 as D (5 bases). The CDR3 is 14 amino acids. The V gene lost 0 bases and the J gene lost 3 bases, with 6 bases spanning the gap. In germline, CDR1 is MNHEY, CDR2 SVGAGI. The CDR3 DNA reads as TGTGCCAGCAGTTACTCCAGGGACAATCAGCCCCAGCATTTT. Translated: CASSYSRDNQPQHF.

CDR3: CASSSDRGNTDTQYF. The CDR3 bases are TGTGCCAGCAGTTCGGACAGGGGAAATACAGATACGCAGTATTTT. The chain combines TRBV6-1 with TRBJ2-3, with 9 bases aligning to TRBD1. The V gene end was trimmed by 5 bases and the J gene end by 3 bases; junction bases not matched to a gene: 6. CDR3 length: 15 amino acids. Looked up from germline, CDR1 is MNHNS and CDR2 is SASEGT.

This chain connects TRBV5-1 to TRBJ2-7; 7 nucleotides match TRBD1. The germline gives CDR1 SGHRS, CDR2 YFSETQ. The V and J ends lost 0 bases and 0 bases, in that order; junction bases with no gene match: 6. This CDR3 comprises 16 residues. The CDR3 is CASSLDLAGGSYEQYF. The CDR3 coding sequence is TGCGCCAGCAGCTTGGATCTTGCAGGGGGCTCCTACGAGCAGTACTTC.

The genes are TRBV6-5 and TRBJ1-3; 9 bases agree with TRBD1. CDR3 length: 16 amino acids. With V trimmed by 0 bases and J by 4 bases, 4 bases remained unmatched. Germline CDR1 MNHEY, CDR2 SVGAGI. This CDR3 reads CASSYSAGQGGNTIYF. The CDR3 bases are TGTGCCAGCAGTTACTCGGCGGGACAGGGAGGAAACACCATATATTTT.

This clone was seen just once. CDR3 in DNA: TGTGCCTGGAGTAATCAGGGGAACGGTGAAGCTTTCTTT. The encoded protein is CAWSNQGNGEAFF. J is TRBJ1-1 and V is TRBV30; weak D call: TRBD1 (6 bases). The CDR3 sequence is 13 residues long. V gave up 2 bases and J gave up 7 bases, with 14 bases separating them. CDR1 GTSNPN and CDR2 SVGIG come from the germline V gene (reference sequence). The full variable domain, with the rest looked up from reference TRBV30 and TRBJ1-1, is SQTIHQWPATLVQPVGSPLSLECTVEGTSNPNLYWYRQAAGRGLQLLFYSVGIGQISSEVPQNLSASRPQDRQFILSSKKLLLSDSGFYLCAWSNQGNGEAFFGQGTRLTVV.

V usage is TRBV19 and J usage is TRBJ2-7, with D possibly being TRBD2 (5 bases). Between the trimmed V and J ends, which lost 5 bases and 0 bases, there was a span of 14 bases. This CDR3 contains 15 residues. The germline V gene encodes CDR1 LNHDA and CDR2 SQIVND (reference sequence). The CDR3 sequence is CASSEAIGLSYEQYF. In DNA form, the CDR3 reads TGTGCCAGTAGTGAGGCCATCGGACTCTCCTACGAGCAGTACTTC.

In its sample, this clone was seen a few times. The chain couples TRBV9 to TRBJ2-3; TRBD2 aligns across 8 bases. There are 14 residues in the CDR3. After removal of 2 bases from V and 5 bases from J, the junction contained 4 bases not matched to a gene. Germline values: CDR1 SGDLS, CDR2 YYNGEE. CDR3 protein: CASSVSGKQDTQYF. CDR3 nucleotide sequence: TGTGCCAGCAGCGTTAGCGGGAAGCAAGATACGCAGTATTTT.

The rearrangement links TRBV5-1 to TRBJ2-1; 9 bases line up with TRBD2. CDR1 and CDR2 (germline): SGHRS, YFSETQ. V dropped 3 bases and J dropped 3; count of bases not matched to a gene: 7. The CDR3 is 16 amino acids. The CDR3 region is CASSSPLAGVYNEQFF. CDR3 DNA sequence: TGCGCCAGCAGCTCTCCCTTAGCGGGGGTCTACAATGAGCAGTTCTTC.

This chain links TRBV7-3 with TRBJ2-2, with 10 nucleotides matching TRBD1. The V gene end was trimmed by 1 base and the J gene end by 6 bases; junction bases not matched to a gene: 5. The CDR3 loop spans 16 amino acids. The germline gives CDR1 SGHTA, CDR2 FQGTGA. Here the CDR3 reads CASSLMGGTGAGELFF. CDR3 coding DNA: TGTGCCAGCAGCTTAATGGGGGGGACAGGGGCCGGGGAGCTGTTTTTT.

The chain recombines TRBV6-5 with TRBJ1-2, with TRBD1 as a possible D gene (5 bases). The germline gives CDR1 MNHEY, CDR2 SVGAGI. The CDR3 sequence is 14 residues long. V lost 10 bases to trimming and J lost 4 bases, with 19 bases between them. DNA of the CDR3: TGTGCCACCCTCCCCATGCGGGGGGGCTATGGCTACACCTTC. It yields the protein CATLPMRGGYGYTF.

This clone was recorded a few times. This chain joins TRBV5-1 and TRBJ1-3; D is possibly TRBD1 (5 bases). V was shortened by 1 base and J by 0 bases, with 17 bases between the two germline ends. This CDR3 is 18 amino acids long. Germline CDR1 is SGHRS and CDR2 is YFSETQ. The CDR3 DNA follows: TGCGCCAGCAGCTTGAACACTGGGGCCTTTTTCTCTGGAAACACCATATATTTT. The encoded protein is CASSLNTGAFFSGNTIYF.

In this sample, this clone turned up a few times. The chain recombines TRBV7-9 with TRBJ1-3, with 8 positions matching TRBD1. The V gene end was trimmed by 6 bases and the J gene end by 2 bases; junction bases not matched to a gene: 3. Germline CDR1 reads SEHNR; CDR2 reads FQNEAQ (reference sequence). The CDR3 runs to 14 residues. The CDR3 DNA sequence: TGTGCCAGCAGACAACAGGGGGCTGGAAACACCATATATTTT. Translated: CASRQQGAGNTIYF.

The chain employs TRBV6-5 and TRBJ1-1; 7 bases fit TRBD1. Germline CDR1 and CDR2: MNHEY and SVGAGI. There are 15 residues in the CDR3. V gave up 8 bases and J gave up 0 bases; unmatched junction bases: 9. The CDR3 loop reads CASAQQGSMNTEAFF. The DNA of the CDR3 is TGTGCCAGCGCCCAACAGGGGTCTATGAACACTGAAGCTTTCTTT.

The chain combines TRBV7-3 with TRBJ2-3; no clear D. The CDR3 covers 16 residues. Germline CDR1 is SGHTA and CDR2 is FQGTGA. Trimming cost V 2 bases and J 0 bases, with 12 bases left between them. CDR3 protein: CASSLLAGRSTDTQYF. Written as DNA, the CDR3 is TGTGCCAGCAGCTTACTTGCAGGAAGAAGCACAGATACGCAGTATTTT.

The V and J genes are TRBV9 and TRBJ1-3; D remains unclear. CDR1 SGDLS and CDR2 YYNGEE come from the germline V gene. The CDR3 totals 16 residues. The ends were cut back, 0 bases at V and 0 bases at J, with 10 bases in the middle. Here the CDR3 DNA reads TGTGCCAGCAGCGTAGGGGCAAGCAGCTCTGGAAACACCATATATTTT. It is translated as CASSVGASSSGNTIYF.

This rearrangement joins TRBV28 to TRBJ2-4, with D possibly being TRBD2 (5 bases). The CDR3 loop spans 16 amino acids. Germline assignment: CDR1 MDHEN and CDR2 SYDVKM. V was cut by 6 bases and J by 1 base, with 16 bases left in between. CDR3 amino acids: CASRMGLRGAKNIQYF. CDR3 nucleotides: TGTGCCAGCAGAATGGGCCTTAGAGGGGCCAAAAACATTCAGTACTTC.

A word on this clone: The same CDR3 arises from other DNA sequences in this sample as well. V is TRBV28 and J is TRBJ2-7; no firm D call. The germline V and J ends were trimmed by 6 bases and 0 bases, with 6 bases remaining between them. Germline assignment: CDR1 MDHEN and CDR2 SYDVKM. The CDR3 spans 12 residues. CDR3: CASRESSYEQYF. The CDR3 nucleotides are TGTGCCAGCAGGGAGAGCTCCTACGAGCAGTACTTC.

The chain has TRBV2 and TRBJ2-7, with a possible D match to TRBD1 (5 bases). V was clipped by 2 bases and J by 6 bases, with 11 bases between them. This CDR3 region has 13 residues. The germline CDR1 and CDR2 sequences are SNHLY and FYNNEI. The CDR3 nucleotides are TGTGCCAGCAGTGAACAAGGGGTGGGCGAGCAGTACTTC. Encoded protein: CASSEQGVGEQYF. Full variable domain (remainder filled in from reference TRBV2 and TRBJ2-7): EPEVTQTPSHQVTQMGQEVILRCVPISNHLYFYWYRQILGQKVEFLVSFYNNEISEKSEIFDDQFSVERPDGSNFTLKIRSTKLEDSAMYFCASSEQGVGEQYFGPGTRLTVT.

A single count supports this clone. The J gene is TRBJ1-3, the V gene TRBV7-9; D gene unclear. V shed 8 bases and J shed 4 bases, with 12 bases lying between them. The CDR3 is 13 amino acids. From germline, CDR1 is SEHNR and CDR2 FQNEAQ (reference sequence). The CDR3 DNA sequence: TGTGCCAGCGGCACACACCAAGGAAACACCATATATTTT. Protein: CASGTHQGNTIYF.

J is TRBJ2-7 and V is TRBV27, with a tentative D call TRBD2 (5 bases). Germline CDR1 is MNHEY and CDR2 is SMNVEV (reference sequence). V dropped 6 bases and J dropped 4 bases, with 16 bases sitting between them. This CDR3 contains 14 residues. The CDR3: CASSTEGTEYEQYF. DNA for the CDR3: TGTGCCAGCAGCACCGAGGGAACCGAGTACGAGCAGTACTTC.

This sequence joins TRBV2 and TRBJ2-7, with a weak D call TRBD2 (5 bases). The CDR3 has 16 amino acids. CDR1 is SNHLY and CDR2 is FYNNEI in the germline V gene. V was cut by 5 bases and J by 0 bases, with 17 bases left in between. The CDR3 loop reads CASSLHGLGSSYEQYF. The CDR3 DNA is TGTGCCAGCAGTCTTCATGGATTGGGGAGCTCCTACGAGCAGTACTTC.

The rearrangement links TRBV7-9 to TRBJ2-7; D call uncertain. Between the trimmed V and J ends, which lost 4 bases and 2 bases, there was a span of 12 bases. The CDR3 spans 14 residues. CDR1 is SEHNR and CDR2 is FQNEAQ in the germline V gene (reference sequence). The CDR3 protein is CASSSGRYPYEQYF. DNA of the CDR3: TGTGCCAGCAGCTCCGGCAGGTACCCCTACGAGCAGTACTTC.